This record concerns one T cell receptor beta chain sequence. Its antigen remains unidentified. These data originate in a study of OX40 agonist ivuxolimab in advanced cancers. Study as a whole: Dose-escalation patients suffered from hepatocellular carcinoma, melanoma, renal cell or head and neck cancer. Three patients, one with hepatocellular carcinoma and two with cutaneous melanoma, responded partially. Study findings and constraints: Undetermined was the antigen specificity of the expanded peripheral T cells. CD4+ T cells averaged fewer expanded clones than CD8+ T cells.

Repertoires were generated with immunoSEQ multiplex PCR, while TCRdb's copy carries only in-frame clones and drops some. Among 65,000 to 80,000 clones listed, roughly 90% were seen once. V was pared by 4 bases and J by 5 bases, with 8 bases of the junction left unmatched. This CDR3 has 16 amino acids. Per germline, CDR1 SGHRS and CDR2 YFSETQ. Sample: CD4+ or CD8+ T cells sorted from blood, taken in a trial of the OX40 agonist ivuxolimab. The genes are TRBV5-1 and TRBJ2-1, with 11 bases lining up with TRBD2. The sequence was obtained from an adult with an advanced solid tumor such as melanoma, head and neck, liver or kidney cancer. The CDR3 sequence: CASSPRLAGGNNEQFF. The CDR3 DNA sequence: TGCGCCAGCAGCCCTCGTCTAGCGGGAGGAAACAATGAGCAGTTCTTC.